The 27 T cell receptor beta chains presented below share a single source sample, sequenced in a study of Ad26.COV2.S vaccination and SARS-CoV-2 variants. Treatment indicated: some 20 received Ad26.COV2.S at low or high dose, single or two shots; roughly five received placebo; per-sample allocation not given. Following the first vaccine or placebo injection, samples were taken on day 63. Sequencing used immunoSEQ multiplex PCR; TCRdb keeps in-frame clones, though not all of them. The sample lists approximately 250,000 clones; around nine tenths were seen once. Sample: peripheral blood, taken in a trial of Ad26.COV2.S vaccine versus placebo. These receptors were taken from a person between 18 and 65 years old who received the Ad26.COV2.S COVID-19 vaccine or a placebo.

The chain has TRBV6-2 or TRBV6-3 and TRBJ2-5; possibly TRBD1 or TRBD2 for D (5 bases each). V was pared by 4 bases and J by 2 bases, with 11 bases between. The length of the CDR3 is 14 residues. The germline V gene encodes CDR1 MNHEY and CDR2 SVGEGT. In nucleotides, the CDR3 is TGTGCCAGCAGTTCCGGGACGGAACAAGAGACCCAGTACTTC. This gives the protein CASSSGTEQETQYF.

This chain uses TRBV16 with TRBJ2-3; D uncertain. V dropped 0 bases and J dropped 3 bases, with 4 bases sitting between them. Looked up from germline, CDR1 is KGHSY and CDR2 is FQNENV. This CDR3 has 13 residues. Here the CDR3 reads CASSQSRTDTQYF. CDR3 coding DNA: TGTGCCAGCAGCCAATCCCGGACAGATACGCAGTATTTT.

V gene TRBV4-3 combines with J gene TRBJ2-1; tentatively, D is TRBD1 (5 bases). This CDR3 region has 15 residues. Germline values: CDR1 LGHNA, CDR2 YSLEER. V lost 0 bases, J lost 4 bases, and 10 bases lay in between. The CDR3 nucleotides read TGCGCCAGCAGCCAAGAAAGGGGCGATTACAATGAGCAGTTCTTC. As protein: CASSQERGDYNEQFF.

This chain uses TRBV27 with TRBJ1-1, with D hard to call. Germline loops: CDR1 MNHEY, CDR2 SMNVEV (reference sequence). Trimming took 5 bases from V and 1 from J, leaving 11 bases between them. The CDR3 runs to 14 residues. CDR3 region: CASSPGLGNTEAFF. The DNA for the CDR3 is TGTGCCAGCAGTCCGGGTTTAGGGAACACTGAAGCTTTCTTT.

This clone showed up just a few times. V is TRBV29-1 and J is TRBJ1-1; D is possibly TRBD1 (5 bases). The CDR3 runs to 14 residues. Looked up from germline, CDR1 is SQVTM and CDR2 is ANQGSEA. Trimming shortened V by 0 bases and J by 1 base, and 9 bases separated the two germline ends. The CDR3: CSVEDGQANTEAFF. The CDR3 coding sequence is TGCAGCGTTGAAGATGGACAAGCGAACACTGAAGCTTTCTTT.

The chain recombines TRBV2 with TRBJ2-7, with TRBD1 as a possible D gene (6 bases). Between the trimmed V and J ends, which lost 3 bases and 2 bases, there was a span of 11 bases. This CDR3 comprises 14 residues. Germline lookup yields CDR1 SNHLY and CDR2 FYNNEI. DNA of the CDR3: TGTGCCAGCAGTGAGCAGGGGCAGACCTACGAGCAGTACTTC. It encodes CASSEQGQTYEQYF.

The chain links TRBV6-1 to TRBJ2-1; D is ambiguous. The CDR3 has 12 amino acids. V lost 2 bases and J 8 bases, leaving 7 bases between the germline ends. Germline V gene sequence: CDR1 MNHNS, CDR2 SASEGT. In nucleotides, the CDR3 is TGTGCCAGCAGTGAACGGGTACATGAGCAGTTCTTC. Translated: CASSERVHEQFF.

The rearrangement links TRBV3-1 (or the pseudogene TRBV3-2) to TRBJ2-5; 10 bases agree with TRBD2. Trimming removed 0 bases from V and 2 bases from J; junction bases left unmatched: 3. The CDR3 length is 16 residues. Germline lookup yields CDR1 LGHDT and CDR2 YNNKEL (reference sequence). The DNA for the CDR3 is TGTGCCAGCAGCCAAGAAGAGCGGGAGGGGCAAGAGACCCAGTACTTC. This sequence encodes CASSQEEREGQETQYF.

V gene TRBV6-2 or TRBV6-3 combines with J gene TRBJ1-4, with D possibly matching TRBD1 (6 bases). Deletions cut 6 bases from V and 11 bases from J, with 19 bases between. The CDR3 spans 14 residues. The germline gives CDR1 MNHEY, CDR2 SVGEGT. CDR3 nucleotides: TGTGCCAGCAGCAATTTCCGACAGGAGGGGAAACTGTTTTTT. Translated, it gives CASSNFRQEGKLFF.

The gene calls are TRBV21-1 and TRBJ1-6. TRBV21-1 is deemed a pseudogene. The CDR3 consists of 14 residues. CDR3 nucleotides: TGTGCCAGCAGCAAAAAAGGTTTTAATTCACCCCTCCACTTT. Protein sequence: CASSKKGFNSPLHF.

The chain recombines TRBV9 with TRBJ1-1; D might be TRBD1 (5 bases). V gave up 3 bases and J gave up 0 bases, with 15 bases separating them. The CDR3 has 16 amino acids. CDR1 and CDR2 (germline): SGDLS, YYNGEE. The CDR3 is CASSGTTGRLNTEAFF. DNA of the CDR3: TGTGCCAGCAGCGGAACTACGGGACGGTTGAACACTGAAGCTTTCTTT.

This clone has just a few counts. The CDR3 nucleotides read TGTGCCAGCAGCTTAGCTGGGACTAGCAATGCCTACGAGCAGTACTTC. It specifies CASSLAGTSNAYEQYF. The chain carries TRBV11-2 and TRBJ2-7; 9 nucleotides align to TRBD2. The CDR3 is 16 residues long. Per germline, CDR1 SGHAT and CDR2 FQNNGV. V dropped 1 base and J dropped 2; count of bases not matched to a gene: 6.

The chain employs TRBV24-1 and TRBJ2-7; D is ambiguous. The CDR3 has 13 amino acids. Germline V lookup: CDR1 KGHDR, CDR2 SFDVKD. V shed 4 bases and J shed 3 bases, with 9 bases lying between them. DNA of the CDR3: TGTGCCACCAGTGACGCGACCTACTACGAGCAGTACGTC. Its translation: CATSDATYYEQYV.

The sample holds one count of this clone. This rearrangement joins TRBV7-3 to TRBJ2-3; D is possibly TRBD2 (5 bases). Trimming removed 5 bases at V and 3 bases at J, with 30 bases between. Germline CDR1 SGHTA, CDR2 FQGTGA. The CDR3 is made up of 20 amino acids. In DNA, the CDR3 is TGTGCCAGCAGCGATCTATCCCGAACTAGTAGGATTAGAGGGACAGATACGCAGTATTTT. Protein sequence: CASSDLSRTSRIRGTDTQYF. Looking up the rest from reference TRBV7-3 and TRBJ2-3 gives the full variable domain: GAGVSQTPSNKVTEKGKYVELRCDPISGHTALYWYRQSLGQGPEFLIYFQGTGAADDSGLPNDRFFAVRPEGSVSTLKIQRTERGDSAVYLCASSDLSRTSRIRGTDTQYFGPGTRLTVL.

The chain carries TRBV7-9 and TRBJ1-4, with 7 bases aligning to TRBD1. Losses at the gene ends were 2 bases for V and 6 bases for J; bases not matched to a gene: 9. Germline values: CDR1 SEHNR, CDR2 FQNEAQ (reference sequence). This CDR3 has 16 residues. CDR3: CASSLRPGQIDEKLFF. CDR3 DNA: TGTGCCAGCAGCTTACGACCGGGACAGATCGATGAAAAACTGTTTTTT.

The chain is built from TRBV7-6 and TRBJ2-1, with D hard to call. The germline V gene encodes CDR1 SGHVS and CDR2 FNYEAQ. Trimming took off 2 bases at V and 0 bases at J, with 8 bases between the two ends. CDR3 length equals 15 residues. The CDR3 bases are TGTGCCAGCAGCTTACAAGTAAACTCCTACAATGAGCAGTTCTTC. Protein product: CASSLQVNSYNEQFF. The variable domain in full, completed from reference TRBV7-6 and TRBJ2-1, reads GAGVSQSPRYKVTKRGQDVALRCDPISGHVSLYWYRQALGQGPEFLTYFNYEAQQDKSGLPNDRFSAERPEGSISTLTIQRTEQRDSAMYRCASSLQVNSYNEQFFGPGTRLTVL.

As DNA, the CDR3 is TGTGCCAGCAGTTACGGGGGGACTTCCACTGGTGCGCAGTATTTT. Its protein product is CASSYGGTSTGAQYF. The rearrangement uses TRBV6-2 or TRBV6-3 and TRBJ2-3; D is possibly TRBD2 (6 bases). Germline V gene data show CDR1 as MNHEY and CDR2 as SVGEGT. Trimming took 2 bases from V and 10 from J, leaving 19 bases between them. The CDR3 runs to 15 residues.

For the CDR3, the DNA is TGCGCCAGCAGCTTGGCTAGCGTGCACGAGCAGTACTTC. This sequence encodes CASSLASVHEQYF. The rearrangement uses TRBV5-1 and TRBJ2-7, with D perhaps TRBD2 (6 bases). Trimming pared 0 bases from V and 5 bases from J, leaving 9 bases between. Germline CDR1 and CDR2: SGHRS and YFSETQ. The length of the CDR3 is 13 residues.

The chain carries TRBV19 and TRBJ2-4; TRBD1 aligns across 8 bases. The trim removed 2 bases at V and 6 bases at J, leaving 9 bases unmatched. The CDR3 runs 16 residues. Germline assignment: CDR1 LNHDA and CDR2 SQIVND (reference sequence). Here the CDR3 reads CASSIKAGQVRNIQYF. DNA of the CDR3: TGTGCCAGTAGTATAAAGGCGGGACAGGTGAGAAACATTCAGTACTTC.

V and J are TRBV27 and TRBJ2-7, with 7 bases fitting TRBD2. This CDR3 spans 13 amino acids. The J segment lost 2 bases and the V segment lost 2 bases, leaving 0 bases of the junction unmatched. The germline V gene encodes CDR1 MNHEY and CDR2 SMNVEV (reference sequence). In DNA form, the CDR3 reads TGTGCCAGCAGTTTAGGGACTACCTACGAGCAGTACGTC. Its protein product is CASSLGTTYEQYV.

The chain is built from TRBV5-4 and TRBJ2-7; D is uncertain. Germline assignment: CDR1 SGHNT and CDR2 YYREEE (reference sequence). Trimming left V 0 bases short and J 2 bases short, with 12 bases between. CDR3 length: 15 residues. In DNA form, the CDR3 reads TGTGCCAGCAGCTTGGCGGCAGCCGAACCCTACGAGCAGTACGTC. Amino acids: CASSLAAAEPYEQYV.

CDR3 amino acids: CAITDRFYGYTF. The CDR3 nucleotides are TGTGCCATCACGGACAGATTCTATGGCTACACCTTC. The V call is TRBV19, the J call TRBJ1-2; maybe TRBD1 (6 bases). The germline V gene has CDR1 LNHDA and CDR2 SQIVND (reference sequence). V lost 10 bases and J 4 bases, leaving 13 bases between the germline ends. The CDR3 sequence is 12 residues long. Using reference TRBV19 and TRBJ1-2 for the parts outside the CDR3, the full variable domain is DGGITQSPKYLFRKEGQNVTLSCEQNLNHDAMYWYRQDPGQGLRLIYYSQIVNDFQKGDIAEGYSVSREKKESFPLTVTSAQKNPTAFYLCAITDRFYGYTFGSGTRLTVV.

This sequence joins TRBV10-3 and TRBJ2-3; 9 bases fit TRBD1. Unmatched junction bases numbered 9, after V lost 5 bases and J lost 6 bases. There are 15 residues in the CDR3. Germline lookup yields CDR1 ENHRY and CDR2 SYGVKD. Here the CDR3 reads CAISSDRDRVDTQYF. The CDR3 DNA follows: TGTGCCATCAGTTCTGACCGGGACAGGGTTGATACGCAGTATTTT.

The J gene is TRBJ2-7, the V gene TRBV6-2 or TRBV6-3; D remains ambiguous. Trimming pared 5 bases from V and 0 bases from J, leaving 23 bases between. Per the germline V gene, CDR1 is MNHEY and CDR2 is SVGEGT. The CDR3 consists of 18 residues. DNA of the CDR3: TGTGCCAGCAGTACCCGCGGCAGGCCAATTCCGAGCTCCTACGAGCAGTACGTC. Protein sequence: CASSTRGRPIPSSYEQYV.

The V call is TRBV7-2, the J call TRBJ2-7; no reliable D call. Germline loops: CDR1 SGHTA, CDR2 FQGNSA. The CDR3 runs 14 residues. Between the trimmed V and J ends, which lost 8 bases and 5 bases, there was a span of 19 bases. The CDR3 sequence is CASAAEQEIHEQYF. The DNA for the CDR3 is TGTGCCAGCGCCGCGGAGCAGGAGATACACGAGCAGTACTTC.

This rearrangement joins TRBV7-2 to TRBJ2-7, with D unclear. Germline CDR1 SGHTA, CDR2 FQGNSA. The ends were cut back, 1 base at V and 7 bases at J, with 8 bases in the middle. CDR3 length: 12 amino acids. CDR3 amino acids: CASSLGPTEQYV. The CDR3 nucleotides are TGTGCCAGCAGCTTAGGACCCACAGAGCAGTACGTC.

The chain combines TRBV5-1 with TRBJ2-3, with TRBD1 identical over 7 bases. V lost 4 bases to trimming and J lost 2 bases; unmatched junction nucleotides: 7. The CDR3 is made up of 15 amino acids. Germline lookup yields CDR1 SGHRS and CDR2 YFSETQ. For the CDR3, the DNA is TGCGCCAGCAGCCTGGGACAGATGAACACAGATACGCAGTATTTT. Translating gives CASSLGQMNTDTQYF.